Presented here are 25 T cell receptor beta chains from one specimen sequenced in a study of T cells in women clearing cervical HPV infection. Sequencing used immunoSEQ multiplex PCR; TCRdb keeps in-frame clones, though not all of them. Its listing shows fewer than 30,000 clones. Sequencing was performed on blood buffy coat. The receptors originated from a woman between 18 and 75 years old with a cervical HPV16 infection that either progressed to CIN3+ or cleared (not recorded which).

CDR3 in amino acids: CASSPDRVLETQYF. CDR3 DNA (partial): TGTGCCAGCAGCCCGGACAGGGTGTTAGAGACC. The gene calls are TRBV5-6 and TRBJ2-5; 8 bases fit TRBD1. Read sequence stops 3 residues before the CDR3 end, and the germline J gene provides the missing end. V lost 4 bases and J lost 4; bases outside the gene matches: 6. The CDR3 spans 14 residues. Germline-derived CDR1 and CDR2 are SGHDT and YYEEEE.

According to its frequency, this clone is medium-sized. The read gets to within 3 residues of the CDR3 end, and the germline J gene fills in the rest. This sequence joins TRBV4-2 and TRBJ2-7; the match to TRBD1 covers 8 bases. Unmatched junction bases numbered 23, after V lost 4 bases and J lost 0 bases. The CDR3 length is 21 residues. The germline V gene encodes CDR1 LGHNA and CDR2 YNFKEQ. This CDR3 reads CASSLGQGLVGRVGSSYEQYF. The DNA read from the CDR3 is TGTGCCAGCAGCCTCGGACAGGGCTTGGTAGGCCGCGTGGGGAGCTCCTACGAG.

CDR3 amino acids: CASSEARDYEQYF. The sequenced CDR3 bases are TGTGCCAGCAGTGAAGCGCGGGACTACGAG. J is TRBJ2-7 and V is TRBV2, with D perhaps TRBD2 (6 bases). Coverage ceases 3 residues before the CDR3 finishes, and the germline J gene fills in the end. Germline CDR1 is SNHLY and CDR2 is FYNNEI. With 0 bases removed from V and 3 bases from J, the gap between germline ends came to 6 bases. CDR3 length: 13 amino acids.

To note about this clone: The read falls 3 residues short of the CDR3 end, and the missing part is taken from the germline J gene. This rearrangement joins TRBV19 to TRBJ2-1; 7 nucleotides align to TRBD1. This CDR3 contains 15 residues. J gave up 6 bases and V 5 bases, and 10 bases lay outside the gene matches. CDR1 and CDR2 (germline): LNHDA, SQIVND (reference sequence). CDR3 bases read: TGTGCCAGTAGTTTACCACTACGGACAGGCAATGAG. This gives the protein CASSLPLRTGNE. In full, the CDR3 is CASSLPLRTGNEQFF.

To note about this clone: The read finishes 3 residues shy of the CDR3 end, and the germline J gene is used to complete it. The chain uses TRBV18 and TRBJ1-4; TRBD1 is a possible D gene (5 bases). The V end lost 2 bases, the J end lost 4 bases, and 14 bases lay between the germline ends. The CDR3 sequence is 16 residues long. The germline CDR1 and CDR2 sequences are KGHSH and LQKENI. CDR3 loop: CASSPGLTAYNEKLFF. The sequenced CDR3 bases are TGTGCCAGCTCACCAGGCTTGACAGCCTATAATGAAAAA. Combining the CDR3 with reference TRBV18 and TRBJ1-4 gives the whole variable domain NAGVMQNPRHLVRRRGQEARLRCSPMKGHSHVYWYRQLPEEGLKFMVYLQKENIIDESGMPKERFSAEFPKEGPSILRIQQVVRGDSAAYFCASSPGLTAYNEKLFFGSGTQLSVL.

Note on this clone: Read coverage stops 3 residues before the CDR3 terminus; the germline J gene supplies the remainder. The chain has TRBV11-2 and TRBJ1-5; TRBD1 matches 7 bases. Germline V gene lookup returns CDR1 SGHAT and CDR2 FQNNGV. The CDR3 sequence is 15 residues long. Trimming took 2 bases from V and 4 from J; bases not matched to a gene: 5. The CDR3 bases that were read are TGTGCCAGCAGCTTAATGGGACAGCAGAATCAGCCC. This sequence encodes CASSLMGQQNQP. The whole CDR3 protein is CASSLMGQQNQPQHF.

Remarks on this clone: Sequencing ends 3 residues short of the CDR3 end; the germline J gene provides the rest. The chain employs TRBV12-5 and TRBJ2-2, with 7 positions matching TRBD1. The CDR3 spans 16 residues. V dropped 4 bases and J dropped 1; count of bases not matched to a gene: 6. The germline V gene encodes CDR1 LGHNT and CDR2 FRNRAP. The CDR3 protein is CASGSTGQQNTGELFF. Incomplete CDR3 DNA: TGTGCTAGTGGTTCTACGGGACAGCAGAACACCGGGGAG.

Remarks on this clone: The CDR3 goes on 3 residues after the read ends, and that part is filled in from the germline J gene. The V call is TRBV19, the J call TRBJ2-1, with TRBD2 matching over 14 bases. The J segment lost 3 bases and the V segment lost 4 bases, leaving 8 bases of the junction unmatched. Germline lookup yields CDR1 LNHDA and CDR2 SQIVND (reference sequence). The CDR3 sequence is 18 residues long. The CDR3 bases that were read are TGTGCCAGTAGTAGACGACTAGCGGGAGGGCAACTCTACAATGAG. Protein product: CASSRRLAGGQLYNE. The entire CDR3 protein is CASSRRLAGGQLYNEQFF.

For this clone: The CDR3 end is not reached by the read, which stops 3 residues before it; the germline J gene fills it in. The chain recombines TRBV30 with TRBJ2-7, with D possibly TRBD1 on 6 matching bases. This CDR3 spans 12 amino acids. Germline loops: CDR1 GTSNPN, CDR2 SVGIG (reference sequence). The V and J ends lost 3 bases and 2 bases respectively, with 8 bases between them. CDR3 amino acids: CAWSHRAYEQYF. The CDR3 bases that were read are TGTGCCTGGAGCCACAGGGCCTACGAG.

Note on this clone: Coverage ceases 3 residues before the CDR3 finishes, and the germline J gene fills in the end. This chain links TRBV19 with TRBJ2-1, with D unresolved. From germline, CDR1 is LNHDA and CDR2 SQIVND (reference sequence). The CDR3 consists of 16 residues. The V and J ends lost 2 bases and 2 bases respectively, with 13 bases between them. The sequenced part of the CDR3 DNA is TGTGCCAGTAGTATAAACTTTCTAAAAGCCTACAATGAG. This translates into CASSINFLKAYNE. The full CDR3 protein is CASSINFLKAYNEQFF.

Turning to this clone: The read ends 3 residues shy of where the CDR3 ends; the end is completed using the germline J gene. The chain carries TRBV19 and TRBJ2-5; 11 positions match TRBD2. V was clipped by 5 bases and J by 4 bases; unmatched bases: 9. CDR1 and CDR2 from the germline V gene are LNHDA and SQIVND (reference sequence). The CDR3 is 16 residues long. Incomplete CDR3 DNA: TGTGCCAGTAGTTCACGAACTAGCGGGAGTAGAGAGACC. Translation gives CASSSRTSGSRET. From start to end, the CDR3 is CASSSRTSGSRETQYF. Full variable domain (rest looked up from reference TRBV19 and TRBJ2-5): DGGITQSPKYLFRKEGQNVTLSCEQNLNHDAMYWYRQDPGQGLRLIYYSQIVNDFQKGDIAEGYSVSREKKESFPLTVTSAQKNPTAFYLCASSSRTSGSRETQYFGPGTRLLVL.

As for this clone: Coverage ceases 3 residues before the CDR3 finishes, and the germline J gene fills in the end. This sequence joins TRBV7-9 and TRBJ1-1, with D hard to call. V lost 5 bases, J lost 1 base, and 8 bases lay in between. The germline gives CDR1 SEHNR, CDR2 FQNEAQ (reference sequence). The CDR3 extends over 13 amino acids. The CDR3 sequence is CASSHRQNTEAFF. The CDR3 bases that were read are TGTGCCAGCAGCCACAGACAGAACACTGAA.

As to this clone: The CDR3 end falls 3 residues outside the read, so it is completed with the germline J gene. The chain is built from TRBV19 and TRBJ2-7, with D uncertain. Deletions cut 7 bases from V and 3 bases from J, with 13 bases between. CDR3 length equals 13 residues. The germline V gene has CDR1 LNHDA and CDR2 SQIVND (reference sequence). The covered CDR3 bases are TGTGCCAGTATCGGCGGAGTGAGCTACGAG. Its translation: CASIGGVSYE. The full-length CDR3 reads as CASIGGVSYEQYF.

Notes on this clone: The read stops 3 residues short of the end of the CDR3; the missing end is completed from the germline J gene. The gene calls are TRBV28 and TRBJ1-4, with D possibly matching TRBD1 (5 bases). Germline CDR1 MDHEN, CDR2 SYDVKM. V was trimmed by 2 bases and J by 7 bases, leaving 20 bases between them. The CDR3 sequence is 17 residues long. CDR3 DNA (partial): TGTGCCAGCAGTTTACGTCTAGGGAGGGGTCCCGGTGAAAAA. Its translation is CASSLRLGRGPGEK. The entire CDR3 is CASSLRLGRGPGEKLFF.

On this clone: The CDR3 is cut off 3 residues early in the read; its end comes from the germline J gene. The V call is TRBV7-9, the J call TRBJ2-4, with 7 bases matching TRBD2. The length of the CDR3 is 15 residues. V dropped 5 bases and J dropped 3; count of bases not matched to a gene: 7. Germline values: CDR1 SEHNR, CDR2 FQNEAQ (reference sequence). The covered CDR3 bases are TGTGCCAGCAGCCGACCCCGGGGGGTCAAAAACATT. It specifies CASSRPRGVKNI. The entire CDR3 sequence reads CASSRPRGVKNIQYF.

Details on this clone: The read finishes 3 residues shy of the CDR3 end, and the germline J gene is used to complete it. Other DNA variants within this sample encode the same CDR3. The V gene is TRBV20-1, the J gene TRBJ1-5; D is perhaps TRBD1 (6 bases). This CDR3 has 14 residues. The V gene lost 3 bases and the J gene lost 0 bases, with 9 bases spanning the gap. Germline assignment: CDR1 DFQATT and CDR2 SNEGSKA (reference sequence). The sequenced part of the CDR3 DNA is TGCAGTGCTAGTCGGACAGATAGCAATCAGCCC. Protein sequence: CSASRTDSNQP. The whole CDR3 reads CSASRTDSNQPQHF.

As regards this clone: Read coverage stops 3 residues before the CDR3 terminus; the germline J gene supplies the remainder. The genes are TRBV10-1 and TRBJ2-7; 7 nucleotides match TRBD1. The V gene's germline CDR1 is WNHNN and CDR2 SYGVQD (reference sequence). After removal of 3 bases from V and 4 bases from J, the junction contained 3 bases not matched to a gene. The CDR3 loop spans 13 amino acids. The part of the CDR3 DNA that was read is TGCGCCAGCAGTGAATACAGGGGTTACGAG. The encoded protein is CASSEYRGYE. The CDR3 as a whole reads CASSEYRGYEQYF.

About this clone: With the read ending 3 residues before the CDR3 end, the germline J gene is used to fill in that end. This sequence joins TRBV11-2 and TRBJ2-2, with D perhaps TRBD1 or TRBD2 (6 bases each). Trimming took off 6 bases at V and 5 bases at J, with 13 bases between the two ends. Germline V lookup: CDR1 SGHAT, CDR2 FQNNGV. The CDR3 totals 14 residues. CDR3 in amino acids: CASRVGGGTGELFF. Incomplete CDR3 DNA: TGTGCCAGCAGAGTAGGAGGGGGAACCGGGGAG.

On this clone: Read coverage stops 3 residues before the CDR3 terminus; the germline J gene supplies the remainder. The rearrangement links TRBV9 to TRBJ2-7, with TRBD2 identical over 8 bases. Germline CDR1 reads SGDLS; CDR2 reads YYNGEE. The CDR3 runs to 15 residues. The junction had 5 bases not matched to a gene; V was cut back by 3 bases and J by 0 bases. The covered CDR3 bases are TGTGCCAGCAGCGCGAGCGGGAGCAGCTCCTACGAG. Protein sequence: CASSASGSSSYE. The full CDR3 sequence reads CASSASGSSSYEQYF.

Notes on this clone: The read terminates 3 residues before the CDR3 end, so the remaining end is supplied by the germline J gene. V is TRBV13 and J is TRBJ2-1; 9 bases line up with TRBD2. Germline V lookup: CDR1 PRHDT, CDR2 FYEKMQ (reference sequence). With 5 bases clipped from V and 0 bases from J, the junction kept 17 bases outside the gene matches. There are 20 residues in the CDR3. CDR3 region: CASSLEIRTSVFFSYNEQFF. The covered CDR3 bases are TGTGCCAGCAGCCTTGAAATTAGGACTAGCGTATTCTTCTCCTACAATGAG.

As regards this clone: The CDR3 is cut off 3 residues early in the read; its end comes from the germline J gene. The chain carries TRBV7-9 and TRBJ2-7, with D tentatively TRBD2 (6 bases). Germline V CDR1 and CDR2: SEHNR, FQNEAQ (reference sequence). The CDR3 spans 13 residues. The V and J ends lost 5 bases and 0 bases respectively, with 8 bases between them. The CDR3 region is CASSAGPSYEQYF. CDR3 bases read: TGTGCCAGCAGCGCGGGGCCCTCCTACGAG.

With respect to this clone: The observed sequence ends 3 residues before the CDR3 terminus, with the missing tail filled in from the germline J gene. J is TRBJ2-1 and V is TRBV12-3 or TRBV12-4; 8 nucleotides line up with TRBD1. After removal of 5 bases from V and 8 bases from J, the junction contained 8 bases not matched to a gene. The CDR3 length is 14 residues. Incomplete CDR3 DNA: TGTGCCAGCAGTAGGGTGGGACAGGTCTATGAG. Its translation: CASSRVGQVYE. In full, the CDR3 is CASSRVGQVYEQFF.

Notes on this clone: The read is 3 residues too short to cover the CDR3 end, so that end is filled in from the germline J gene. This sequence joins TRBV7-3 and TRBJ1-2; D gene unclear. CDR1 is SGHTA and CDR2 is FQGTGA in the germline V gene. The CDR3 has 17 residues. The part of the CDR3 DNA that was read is TGTGCCAGCAGCTTAAGGGCTAGCGGGAGGTTCTACAATGAC. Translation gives CASSLRASGRFYND. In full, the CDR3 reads CASSLRASGRFYNDYTF. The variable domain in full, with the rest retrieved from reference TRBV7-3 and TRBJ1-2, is GAGVSQTPSNKVTEKGKYVELRCDPISGHTALYWYRQSLGQGPEFLIYFQGTGAADDSGLPNDRFFAVRPEGSVSTLKIQRTERGDSAVYLCASSLRASGRFYNDYTFGSGTRLTVV.

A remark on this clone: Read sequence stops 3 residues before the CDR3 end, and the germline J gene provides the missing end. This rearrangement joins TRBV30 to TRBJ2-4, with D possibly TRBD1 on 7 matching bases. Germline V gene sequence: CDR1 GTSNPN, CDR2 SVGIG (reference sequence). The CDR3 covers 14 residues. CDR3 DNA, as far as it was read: TGTGCCTGGAGTGTAATCGGACAGGACTATGGT. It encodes CAWSVIGQDYG. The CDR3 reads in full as CAWSVIGQDYGQYF.

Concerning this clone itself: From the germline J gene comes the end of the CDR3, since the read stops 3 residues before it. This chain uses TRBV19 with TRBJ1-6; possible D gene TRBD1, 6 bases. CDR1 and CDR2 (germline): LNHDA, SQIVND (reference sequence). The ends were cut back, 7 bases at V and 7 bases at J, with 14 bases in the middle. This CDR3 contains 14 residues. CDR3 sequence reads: CASNGGARNSPLHF. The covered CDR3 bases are TGTGCCAGTAATGGGGGGGCCAGGAATTCACCC.